Following are 26 T cell receptor beta chains from one sample sequenced in a study of blood T cell repertoires in COVID-19. Sequencing was performed with immunoSEQ multiplex PCR; in TCRdb, only in-frame clones are kept and a portion is missing. The top ten clones hold approximately 2.8% of a sample with under 95,000 clones, approximately 86% of them seen once. Sequencing used peripheral blood. Receptors originate from a woman older than 75 with COVID-19, enrolled during active disease.

V is TRBV3-1 (or the pseudogene TRBV3-2) and J is TRBJ1-6, with D tentatively TRBD1 (5 bases). V shed 3 bases and J shed 10 bases, with 34 bases lying between them. This CDR3 contains 21 residues. Germline loops: CDR1 LGHDT, CDR2 YNNKEL (reference sequence). The CDR3 spells CASSHPGGGAWAPPGRSPLHF. In nucleotides, the CDR3 is TGTGCCAGCAGCCACCCCGGGGGGGGTGCTTGGGCCCCACCCGGAAGATCACCCCTCCACTTT.

J is TRBJ2-1 and V is TRBV19, with 9 bases fitting TRBD2. This CDR3 contains 15 residues. Germline CDR1 LNHDA, CDR2 SQIVND (reference sequence). The junction had 5 bases not matched to a gene; V was cut back by 2 bases and J by 6 bases. The CDR3 bases are TGTGCCAGTAGTATAATGGGTAGCGGGAGCAATGAGCAGTTCTTC. It yields the protein CASSIMGSGSNEQFF. The full variable domain, its missing parts supplied by reference TRBV19 and TRBJ2-1, is DGGITQSPKYLFRKEGQNVTLSCEQNLNHDAMYWYRQDPGQGLRLIYYSQIVNDFQKGDIAEGYSVSREKKESFPLTVTSAQKNPTAFYLCASSIMGSGSNEQFFGPGTRLTVL.

The chain uses TRBV5-4 and TRBJ2-1; weak D call: TRBD2 (6 bases). The germline V gene has CDR1 SGHNT and CDR2 YYREEE (reference sequence). This CDR3 region has 15 residues. Trimming took 0 bases from V and 7 from J, leaving 14 bases between them. CDR3 sequence reads: CASSLAQRSGNEQFF. CDR3 nucleotides: TGTGCCAGCAGCTTGGCCCAGCGGAGCGGGAATGAGCAGTTCTTC.

The chain joins TRBV19 to TRBJ2-5; 9 nucleotides align to TRBD2. CDR3 length: 18 amino acids. Germline CDR1 is LNHDA and CDR2 is SQIVND (reference sequence). With V trimmed by 1 base and J by 2 bases, 11 bases remained unmatched. DNA for the CDR3: TGTGCCAGTAGTATAGCCATTTCTAGCGGGGCCCGTCAAGAGACCCAGTACTTC. It is translated as CASSIAISSGARQETQYF.

The CDR3 nucleotides read TGTGCCAGCAGCGGTACAGGGGACGCCTACGAGCAGTACTTC. Protein: CASSGTGDAYEQYF. The chain uses TRBV5-6 and TRBJ2-7; 7 positions match TRBD1. The CDR3 loop spans 14 amino acids. V lost 4 bases and J lost 2; bases outside the gene matches: 6. Germline V gives CDR1 SGHDT, CDR2 YYEEEE.

This rearrangement joins TRBV19 to TRBJ2-5; D possibly corresponds to TRBD2 (6 bases). Germline CDR1 and CDR2: LNHDA and SQIVND (reference sequence). The CDR3 length is 16 residues. Trimming shortened V by 5 bases and J by 5 bases, and 21 bases separated the two germline ends. This chain's CDR3 is CASSVRIRGSDETQYF. CDR3 nucleotides: TGTGCCAGTAGTGTTCGTATTCGGGGGTCGGACGAGACCCAGTACTTC.

This sequence joins TRBV4-2 and TRBJ1-1, with D possibly TRBD1 on 5 matching bases. Between the trimmed V and J ends, which lost 1 base and 4 bases, there was a span of 19 bases. The CDR3 runs to 17 residues. Germline V gene sequence: CDR1 LGHNA, CDR2 YNFKEQ. The chain's CDR3 is CASSQAPRGDLGTEAFF. The CDR3 nucleotides are TGTGCCAGCAGCCAAGCCCCCCGGGGGGATTTGGGCACTGAAGCTTTCTTT.

The chain carries TRBV6-5 and TRBJ2-6; tentative D call: TRBD1 (5 bases). This CDR3 has 14 amino acids. The germline V gene has CDR1 MNHEY and CDR2 SVGAGI. V lost 8 bases, J lost 4 bases, and 12 bases lay in between. The CDR3 loop reads CASRPGPGANVLTF. Here the CDR3 DNA reads TGTGCCAGCCGCCCAGGGCCAGGGGCCAACGTCCTGACTTTC.

This chain links TRBV27 with TRBJ1-5; unclear D gene. The CDR3 has 15 amino acids. V lost 7 bases, J lost 1 base, and 14 bases lay in between. CDR1 and CDR2 (germline): MNHEY, SMNVEV (reference sequence). The CDR3 loop reads CASNDRRGSNQPQHF. In DNA form, the CDR3 reads TGTGCCAGCAATGACCGACGAGGAAGCAATCAGCCCCAGCATTTT.

The chain uses TRBV19 and TRBJ1-6, with TRBD1 identical over 7 bases. The CDR3 totals 14 residues. CDR1 and CDR2 (germline): LNHDA, SQIVND (reference sequence). V was clipped by 2 bases and J by 10 bases; unmatched bases: 5. CDR3 region: CASSIQGVSSPLHF. In DNA form, the CDR3 reads TGTGCCAGTAGTATACAGGGGGTTTCATCACCCCTCCACTTT. The whole variable domain, remainder taken from reference TRBV19 and TRBJ1-6, is DGGITQSPKYLFRKEGQNVTLSCEQNLNHDAMYWYRQDPGQGLRLIYYSQIVNDFQKGDIAEGYSVSREKKESFPLTVTSAQKNPTAFYLCASSIQGVSSPLHFGNGTRLTVT.

CDR3 DNA sequence: TGTGCCAGCAGTTTACGGGAAACCGGGGAGCTGTTTTTT. It encodes CASSLRETGELFF. The chain carries TRBV12-3 or TRBV12-4 and TRBJ2-2, with D maybe TRBD2 (5 bases). The CDR3 is 13 amino acids. Trimming removed 2 bases at V and 5 bases at J, with 6 bases between.

The chain joins TRBV18 to TRBJ2-3, with 10 bases aligning to TRBD1. Trimming cost V 1 base and J 2 bases; bases outside gene matches: 6. The CDR3 runs 17 residues. Germline CDR1 reads KGHSH; CDR2 reads LQKENI. CDR3 in DNA: TGTGCCAGCTCACCACTAAGTGGGACAGGGGCCACAGATACGCAGTATTTT. Translated, it gives CASSPLSGTGATDTQYF. The variable domain in full, completed from reference TRBV18 and TRBJ2-3, reads NAGVMQNPRHLVRRRGQEARLRCSPMKGHSHVYWYRQLPEEGLKFMVYLQKENIIDESGMPKERFSAEFPKEGPSILRIQQVVRGDSAAYFCASSPLSGTGATDTQYFGPGTRLTVL.

The genes are TRBV6-1 and TRBJ1-1; D uncertain. This CDR3 has 13 residues. Germline V gene lookup returns CDR1 MNHNS and CDR2 SASEGT. V lost 2 bases, J lost 0 bases, and 4 bases lay in between. CDR3 DNA sequence: TGTGCCAGCAGTGAAACGGTGAACACTGAAGCTTTCTTT. This gives the protein CASSETVNTEAFF.

The chain recombines TRBV24-1 with TRBJ2-1, with D possibly being TRBD2 (6 bases). CDR1 is KGHDR, CDR2 SFDVKD, per germline. This CDR3 region has 15 residues. V gave up 4 bases and J gave up 3 bases, with 12 bases separating them. CDR3 protein: CATSDPGLYYNEQFF. As DNA, the CDR3 is TGTGCCACCAGTGACCCGGGACTTTACTACAATGAGCAGTTCTTC.

The chain has TRBV7-9 and TRBJ2-5; D gene unclear. The CDR3 runs to 13 residues. Deletions cut 2 bases from V and 2 bases from J, with 6 bases between. Germline values: CDR1 SEHNR, CDR2 FQNEAQ (reference sequence). CDR3 bases: TGTGCCAGCAGCTTAAGAGAGCAAGAGACCCAGTACTTC. Its protein product is CASSLREQETQYF.

The chain recombines TRBV7-3 with TRBJ1-1, with 7 bases identical to TRBD1. Germline CDR1 is SGHTA and CDR2 is FQGTGA. V shed 4 bases and J 4 bases; nucleotides not matched to a gene: 9. CDR3 length: 15 amino acids. The CDR3: CASSSGQGEATEAFF. The CDR3 DNA reads as TGTGCCAGCAGCTCCGGCCAGGGGGAGGCCACTGAAGCTTTCTTT.

The chain carries TRBV27 and TRBJ2-7; 7 nucleotides agree with TRBD1. The V gene's germline CDR1 is MNHEY and CDR2 SMNVEV (reference sequence). V lost 2 bases to trimming and J lost 4 bases; unmatched junction nucleotides: 2. There are 13 residues in the CDR3. This CDR3 reads CASSLLRGYEQYF. CDR3 in DNA: TGTGCCAGCAGTTTACTCAGGGGGTACGAGCAGTACTTC.

V gene TRBV11-2 combines with J gene TRBJ2-1, with 12 bases identical to TRBD2. The germline gives CDR1 SGHAT, CDR2 FQNNGV. Losses at the gene ends were 5 bases for V and 6 bases for J; bases not matched to a gene: 5. The CDR3 loop spans 15 amino acids. The CDR3 DNA reads TGTGCCAGCAGCCCGACTAGCGGGGGAGGCAATGAGCAGTTCTTC. The encoded protein is CASSPTSGGGNEQFF.

The chain recombines TRBV7-4 with TRBJ2-1, with 11 bases fitting TRBD2. CDR1 and CDR2 (germline): SGHVT, SQSDAQ. Unmatched junction bases numbered 12, after V lost 5 bases and J lost 3 bases. This CDR3 is built from 18 residues. This CDR3 reads CASSRPPGTSGDYNEQFF. The DNA of the CDR3 is TGTGCCAGCAGCCGACCGCCCGGGACTAGCGGAGACTACAATGAGCAGTTCTTC.

V gene TRBV30 combines with J gene TRBJ2-3; 7 bases are a match to TRBD1. The CDR3 is 15 residues long. Germline CDR1 is GTSNPN and CDR2 is SVGIG (reference sequence). The V and J ends lost 2 bases and 3 bases, in that order; junction bases with no gene match: 8. In DNA, the CDR3 is TGTGCCTGGAGTTATGACAGGGTTAAGACAGATACGCAGTATTTT. Its translation: CAWSYDRVKTDTQYF.

V is TRBV10-1 and J is TRBJ1-6; D gene ambiguous. The CDR3 runs 13 residues. V was trimmed by 3 bases and J by 10 bases, leaving 10 bases between them. Germline V lookup: CDR1 WNHNN, CDR2 SYGVQD (reference sequence). The chain's CDR3 is CASSDVLSSPLHF. CDR3 DNA: TGCGCCAGCAGTGATGTTCTAAGCTCACCCCTCCACTTT.

This clone counts as medium-sized. The V gene is TRBV19, the J gene TRBJ2-7, with no clear D. CDR3 length: 12 residues. With 7 bases removed from V and 0 bases from J, the gap between germline ends came to 7 bases. Germline lookup yields CDR1 LNHDA and CDR2 SQIVND (reference sequence). CDR3 amino acids: CASMSNSYEQYF. The CDR3 bases are TGTGCCAGTATGTCAAACTCCTACGAGCAGTACTTC.

The chain links TRBV18 to TRBJ2-7; TRBD1 agrees at 8 bases. Germline V CDR1 and CDR2: KGHSH, LQKENI. Trimming at V came to 4 bases and at J to 7 bases, leaving 9 bases not matched to a gene. The CDR3 is 14 residues long. CDR3 sequence: CASSQPDRAREQYF. The CDR3 nucleotides read TGTGCCAGCTCACAACCGGACAGGGCTCGGGAGCAGTACTTC. Full variable domain (missing parts from reference TRBV18 and TRBJ2-7): NAGVMQNPRHLVRRRGQEARLRCSPMKGHSHVYWYRQLPEEGLKFMVYLQKENIIDESGMPKERFSAEFPKEGPSILRIQQVVRGDSAAYFCASSQPDRAREQYFGPGTRLTVT.

The chain is built from TRBV11-2 and TRBJ2-2, with 7 bases lining up with TRBD1. The CDR3 sequence is 15 residues long. With V trimmed by 2 bases and J by 4 bases, 4 bases remained unmatched. Germline assignment: CDR1 SGHAT and CDR2 FQNNGV. The CDR3 protein is CASSLRDRSTGELFF. The CDR3 DNA sequence: TGTGCCAGCAGCTTAAGGGACAGATCCACCGGGGAGCTGTTTTTT.

The V and J genes are TRBV29-1 and TRBJ1-3, with 8 bases matching TRBD1. Germline CDR1 SQVTM, CDR2 ANQGSEA. The CDR3 covers 13 residues. Germline trimming cut 7 bases from V and 3 bases from J; bases unmatched to any gene: 5. The CDR3 reads CSGRQGYGNTIYF. The CDR3 DNA reads as TGCAGCGGAAGACAGGGGTATGGAAACACCATATATTTT.

The rearrangement joins TRBV6-5 to TRBJ2-1; 10 bases are shared with TRBD1. The CDR3 is 15 amino acids. The junction had 9 bases not matched to a gene; V was cut back by 6 bases and J by 7 bases. The germline CDR1 and CDR2 sequences are MNHEY and SVGAGI. CDR3 residues: CASSLTRDRGNEQFF. DNA of the CDR3: TGTGCCAGCAGCCTAACCCGGGACAGGGGTAATGAGCAGTTCTTC.